One and the same sample provided the 21 T cell receptor beta chains below, sequenced in a study of regulatory T cells in long-lasting Graves disease. Construction of TCR beta libraries relied on iRepertoire HTBI primers and on Arm-PCR targeting CDR3 regions. TCRdb processed the multiplex PCR reads anew with MiXCR; each CDR3 protein has one entry. This sample carries roughly 610,000 distinct CDR3 sequences, roughly 15% of them seen once, and the ten largest clones take roughly 18%. Specified time point: newly diagnosed GD, antithyroid drugs for less than 3 months. RNA isolated from PBMCs was used to make the TCR library. This sample also appeared in a second study, on T cells in Graves' hyperthyroidism and ophthalmopathy.

The material sequenced was peripheral blood mononuclear cells (PBMCs), taken at new diagnosis, from a patient treated with antithyroid drugs. These receptors were collected from a woman younger than 45 with Graves disease.

This clonotype was observed a few times. The rearrangement joins TRBV20-1 to TRBJ2-3, with TRBD2 matching 9 bases. V gave up 6 bases and J gave up 5 bases; unmatched junction bases: 15. Germline loops: CDR1 DFQATT, CDR2 SNEGSKA (reference sequence). This CDR3 region has 16 residues. CDR3 nucleotides: TGCAGTGCCCCCTCCTGGGGTAGCGGGAGAGGAGATACGCAGTATTTT. It is translated as CSAPSWGSGRGDTQYF.

This clonotype has a handful of counts. V is TRBV9 and J is TRBJ2-7, with 8 positions matching TRBD2. Germline V lookup: CDR1 SGDLS, CDR2 YYNGEE. With V trimmed by 4 bases and J by 6 bases, 12 bases remained unmatched. This CDR3 has 15 amino acids. In nucleotides, the CDR3 is TGTGCCAGCAGCCCCCTGGGACTAGGAGGGAGCGAGCAGTACTTC. The encoded protein is CASSPLGLGGSEQYF.

V gene TRBV30 combines with J gene TRBJ2-2, with unresolved D. With 5 bases removed from V and 0 bases from J, the gap between germline ends came to 13 bases. The CDR3 consists of 15 residues. Germline loops: CDR1 GTSNPN, CDR2 SVGIG (reference sequence). CDR3 DNA: TGTGCCTGGGCCCAGAGGTCTGCGAACACCGGGGAGCTGTTTTTT. It codes for CAWAQRSANTGELFF.

This clonotype was recorded at least ten times. The chain has TRBV2 and TRBJ1-4; no reliable D call. The CDR3 sequence is 15 residues long. Trimming left V 2 bases short and J 0 bases short, with 7 bases between. Germline CDR1 and CDR2: SNHLY and FYNNEI. The CDR3 nucleotides read TGTGCCAGCAGTGAACAGTACGCAACTAATGAAAAACTGTTTTTT. Protein: CASSEQYATNEKLFF.

This clonotype was observed many times. This chain connects TRBV7-9 to TRBJ1-1; D gene uncertain. This CDR3 region has 12 residues. The ends were cut back, 2 bases at V and 8 bases at J, with 9 bases in the middle. Germline-derived CDR1 and CDR2 are SEHNR and FQNEAQ (reference sequence). The CDR3 loop reads CASSLRRDEAFF. DNA for the CDR3: TGTGCCAGCAGCTTACGGAGAGACGAAGCTTTCTTT.

In this sample, this clonotype turned up a few times. A read error may explain this, as a much larger clone is one base away. The CDR3 DNA is TGTGCCAGCAGCTTACACGGGACAGGAGGGGGGACAGATATGCAGTATTTT. Translation: CASSLHGTGGGTDMQYF. The V and J genes are TRBV7-9 and TRBJ2-3; 8 bases align to TRBD1. Germline V CDR1 and CDR2: SEHNR, FQNEAQ (reference sequence). The CDR3 consists of 17 residues.

This clonotype was seen at least ten times. This rearrangement joins TRBV5-1 to TRBJ2-2, with TRBD2 as a possible D gene (6 bases). The V gene's germline CDR1 is SGHRS and CDR2 YFSETQ. The CDR3 spans 15 residues. The germline V and J ends were trimmed by 4 bases and 1 base, with 11 bases remaining between them. CDR3 in DNA: TGCGCCAGCAGCCCGTGGGACTTGAACACCGGGGAGCTGTTTTTT. Encoded protein: CASSPWDLNTGELFF.

The J gene is TRBJ2-7, the V gene TRBV18, with D perhaps being TRBD1 or TRBD2 (5 bases each). Trimming stripped 3 bases from V and 7 bases from J, with 16 bases between. Germline CDR1 is KGHSH and CDR2 is LQKENI. The CDR3 runs to 14 residues. CDR3 sequence reads: CASSPMGELGEQYF. CDR3 nucleotides: TGTGCCAGCTCACCGATGGGGGAGCTGGGGGAGCAGTACTTC.

This clonotype was observed at least ten times. The chain is built from TRBV6-9 and TRBJ2-2, with D uncertain. The germline CDR1 and CDR2 sequences are MNHGY and SVAAGI. V was pared by 2 bases and J by 3 bases, with 13 bases between. This CDR3 contains 16 residues. The CDR3 protein is CASSYTTDWDTGELFF. The CDR3 DNA is TGTGCCAGCAGTTATACAACTGACTGGGACACCGGGGAGCTGTTTTTT.

This clonotype occurred a few times. The chain has TRBV30 and TRBJ1-4; perhaps TRBD1 as D (5 bases). Trimming removed 3 bases from V and 2 bases from J, with 16 bases in between. The germline V gene has CDR1 GTSNPN and CDR2 SVGIG (reference sequence). The CDR3 is 16 amino acids. CDR3 bases: TGTGCCTGGAGCGCCCGTTCGACAGTTACTAATGAAAAACTGTTTTTT. Translated: CAWSARSTVTNEKLFF.

The chain employs TRBV7-2 and TRBJ2-4; D is perhaps TRBD1 or TRBD2 (5 bases each). This CDR3 spans 15 amino acids. In germline, CDR1 is SGHTA, CDR2 FQGNSA. Trimming removed 1 base from V and 1 base from J, with 8 bases in between. The CDR3 loop is CASSLEWGAKNIQYF. In DNA, the CDR3 is TGTGCCAGCAGCTTAGAATGGGGGGCCAAAAACATTCAGTACTTC. The complete variable domain, with remaining parts taken from reference TRBV7-2 and TRBJ2-4, reads GAGVSQSPSNKVTEKGKDVELRCDPISGHTALYWYRQSLGQGLEFLIYFQGNSAPDKSGLPSDRFSAERTGGSVSTLTIQRTQQEDSAVYLCASSLEWGAKNIQYFGAGTRLSVL.

This clonotype was observed a single time. A much bigger clone sits one base away, suggesting this may be a read error. The chain has TRBV24-1 and TRBJ2-1; 7 bases map to TRBD2. From germline, CDR1 is KGHDR and CDR2 SFDVKD. CDR3 length equals 16 residues. CDR3 residues: CATSDFGGRTYDEQFF. CDR3 sequence (DNA): TGTGCCACCAGTGATTTTGGCGGGAGAACCTACGATGAGCAGTTCTTC.

There are many counts of this clonotype. The chain recombines TRBV6-2 or TRBV6-3 with TRBJ2-5; D possibly matches TRBD1 or TRBD2 (6 bases each). CDR3 length: 15 amino acids. CDR1 and CDR2 from the germline V gene are MNHEY and SVGEGT. Between the trimmed V and J ends, which lost 0 bases and 4 bases, there was a span of 12 bases. The CDR3 coding sequence is TGTGCCAGCAGTTACTCTTCAGGAGGGGGAGAGACCCAGTACTTC. Residues: CASSYSSGGGETQYF.

The rearrangement joins TRBV10-3 to TRBJ1-4; TRBD1 is a possible D gene (5 bases). V was trimmed by 11 bases and J by 5 bases, leaving 18 bases between them. The CDR3 loop spans 14 amino acids. Germline CDR1 and CDR2: ENHRY and SYGVKD. This CDR3 is CASRVGPRNEKLFF. The CDR3 region has the DNA TGTGCCTCCAGGGTCGGCCCCCGAAATGAAAAACTGTTTTTT.

V is TRBV9 and J is TRBJ2-6, with D perhaps matching TRBD1 or TRBD2 (5 bases each). CDR1 SGDLS and CDR2 YYNGEE come from the germline V gene. The length of the CDR3 is 19 residues. V was cut by 3 bases and J by 0 bases, with 19 bases left in between. As DNA, the CDR3 is TGTGCCAGCAGCGGCTTCGCCGGGACCCTTGGCTCTGGGGCCAACGTCCTGACTTTC. It translates to CASSGFAGTLGSGANVLTF.

This clonotype was observed many times. V gene TRBV7-9 combines with J gene TRBJ1-5; possible D gene TRBD1, 5 bases. Trimming pared 5 bases from V and 5 bases from J, leaving 19 bases between. The germline gives CDR1 SEHNR, CDR2 FQNEAQ (reference sequence). CDR3 size: 16 residues. In nucleotides, the CDR3 is TGTGCCAGCAGCCATAACCACGGGACGGAAGATCAGCCCCAGCATTTT. This translates into CASSHNHGTEDQPQHF.

The chain carries TRBV5-1 and TRBJ2-5; 8 bases align to TRBD1. The CDR3 extends over 12 amino acids. The germline V gene has CDR1 SGHRS and CDR2 YFSETQ. J gave up 1 base and V 7 bases, and 0 bases lay outside the gene matches. The chain's CDR3 is CASGTGQETQYF. The CDR3 region has the DNA TGCGCCAGCGGGACAGGCCAAGAGACCCAGTACTTC.

This clonotype was observed many times. The chain joins TRBV5-1 to TRBJ1-1; no clear D. This CDR3 region has 13 residues. Germline assignment: CDR1 SGHRS and CDR2 YFSETQ. V shed 0 bases and J shed 4 bases, with 7 bases lying between them. The CDR3 spells CASSLALLTEAFF. The CDR3 DNA reads TGCGCCAGCAGCTTGGCCTTGCTCACTGAAGCTTTCTTT.

The V call is TRBV5-1, the J call TRBJ2-1; TRBD2 matches 12 bases. Trimming cost V 4 bases and J 1 base; bases outside gene matches: 6. The CDR3 loop spans 17 amino acids. Germline V lookup: CDR1 SGHRS, CDR2 YFSETQ. CDR3 loop: CASSPRLAGESYNEQFF. CDR3 coding DNA: TGCGCCAGCAGCCCGAGACTAGCGGGAGAGTCCTACAATGAGCAGTTCTTC.

The J gene is TRBJ2-7, the V gene TRBV3-1, with 7 bases fitting TRBD2. There are 12 residues in the CDR3. Trimming took 6 bases from V and 5 from J; bases not matched to a gene: 4. Germline V gene sequence: CDR1 LGHDT, CDR2 YNNKEL (reference sequence). The CDR3 protein is CASSGGSDEQYF. CDR3 DNA sequence: TGTGCCAGCAGTGGCGGGAGCGACGAGCAGTACTTC.

The gene calls are TRBV6-1 and TRBJ2-2; the match to TRBD1 covers 7 bases. After removal of 7 bases from V and 4 bases from J, the junction contained 9 bases not matched to a gene. The CDR3 totals 15 residues. Germline values: CDR1 MNHNS, CDR2 SASEGT. The CDR3 here is CASNPVGTATGELFF. The CDR3 nucleotides read TGTGCCAGCAACCCGGTCGGGACAGCCACCGGGGAGCTGTTTTTT.